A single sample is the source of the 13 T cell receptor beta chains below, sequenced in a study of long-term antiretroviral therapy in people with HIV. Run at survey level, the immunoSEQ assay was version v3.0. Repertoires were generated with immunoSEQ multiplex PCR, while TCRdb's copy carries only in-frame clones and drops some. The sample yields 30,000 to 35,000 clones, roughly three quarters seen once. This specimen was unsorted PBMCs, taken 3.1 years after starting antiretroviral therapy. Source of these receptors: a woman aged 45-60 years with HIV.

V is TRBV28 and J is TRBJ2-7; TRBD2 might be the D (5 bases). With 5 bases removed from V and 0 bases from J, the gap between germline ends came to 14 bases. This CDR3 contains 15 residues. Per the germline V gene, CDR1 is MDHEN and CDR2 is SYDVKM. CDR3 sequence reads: CASSPQGGLSYEQYF. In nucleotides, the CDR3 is TGTGCCAGCAGTCCCCAAGGTGGACTCTCCTACGAGCAGTACTTC.

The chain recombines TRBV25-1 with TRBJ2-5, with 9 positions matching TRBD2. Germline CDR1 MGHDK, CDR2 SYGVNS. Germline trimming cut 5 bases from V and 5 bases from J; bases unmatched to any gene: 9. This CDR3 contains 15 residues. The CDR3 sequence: CASSPLGGGAETQYF. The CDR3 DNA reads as TGTGCCAGCAGTCCCCTTGGCGGGGGGGCGGAGACCCAGTACTTC. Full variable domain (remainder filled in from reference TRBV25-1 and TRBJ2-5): EADIYQTPRYLVIGTGKKITLECSQTMGHDKMYWYQQDPGMELHLIHYSYGVNSTEKGDLSSESTVSRIRTEHFPLTLESARPSHTSQYLCASSPLGGGAETQYFGPGTRLLVL.

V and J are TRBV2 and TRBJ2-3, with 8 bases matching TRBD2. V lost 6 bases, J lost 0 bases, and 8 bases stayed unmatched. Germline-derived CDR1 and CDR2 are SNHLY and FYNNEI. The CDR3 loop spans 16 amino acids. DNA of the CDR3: TGTGCCAGCAGGGAGAGACTAGCGACTAGCACAGATACGCAGTATTTT. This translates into CASRERLATSTDTQYF. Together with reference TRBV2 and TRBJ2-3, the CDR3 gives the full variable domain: EPEVTQTPSHQVTQMGQEVILRCVPISNHLYFYWYRQILGQKVEFLVSFYNNEISEKSEIFDDQFSVERPDGSNFTLKIRSTKLEDSAMYFCASRERLATSTDTQYFGPGTRLTVL.

The CDR3 DNA sequence: TGTGCCAGCAGTGAACAGTACCTCCTCTATGGCTACACCTTC. Its protein product is CASSEQYLLYGYTF. This chain links TRBV2 with TRBJ1-2, with no clear D. CDR1 is SNHLY, CDR2 FYNNEI, per germline. The CDR3 consists of 14 residues. The V end lost 2 bases, the J end lost 4 bases, and 11 bases lay between the germline ends. The complete variable domain, with remaining parts taken from reference TRBV2 and TRBJ1-2, reads EPEVTQTPSHQVTQMGQEVILRCVPISNHLYFYWYRQILGQKVEFLVSFYNNEISEKSEIFDDQFSVERPDGSNFTLKIRSTKLEDSAMYFCASSEQYLLYGYTFGSGTRLTVV.

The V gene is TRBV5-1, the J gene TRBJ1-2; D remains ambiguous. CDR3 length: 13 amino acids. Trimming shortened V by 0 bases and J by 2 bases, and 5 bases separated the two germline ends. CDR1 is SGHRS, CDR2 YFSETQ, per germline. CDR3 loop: CASSLGGNYGYTF. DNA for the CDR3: TGCGCCAGCAGCTTGGGAGGGAACTATGGCTACACCTTC.

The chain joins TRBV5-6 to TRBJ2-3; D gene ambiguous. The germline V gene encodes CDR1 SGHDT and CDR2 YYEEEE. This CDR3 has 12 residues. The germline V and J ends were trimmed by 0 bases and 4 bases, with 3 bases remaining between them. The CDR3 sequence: CASSLEADTQYF. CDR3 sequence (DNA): TGTGCCAGCAGCTTGGAGGCAGATACGCAGTATTTT.

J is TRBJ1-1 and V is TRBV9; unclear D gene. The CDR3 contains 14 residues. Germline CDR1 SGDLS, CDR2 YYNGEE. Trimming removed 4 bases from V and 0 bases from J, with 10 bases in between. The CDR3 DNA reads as TGTGCCAGCAGCTCAAGACGGGTGAACACTGAAGCTTTCTTT. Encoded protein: CASSSRRVNTEAFF. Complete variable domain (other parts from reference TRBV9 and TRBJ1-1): DSGVTQTPKHLITATGQRVTLRCSPRSGDLSVYWYQQSLDQGLQFLIQYYNGEERAKGNILERFSAQQFPDLHSELNLSSLELGDSALYFCASSSRRVNTEAFFGQGTRLTVV.

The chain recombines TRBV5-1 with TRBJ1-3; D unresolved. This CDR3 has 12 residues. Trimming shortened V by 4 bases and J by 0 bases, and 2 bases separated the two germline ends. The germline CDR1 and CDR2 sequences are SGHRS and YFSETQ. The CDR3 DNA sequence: TGCGCCAGCAGCGACTCTGGAAACACCATATATTTT. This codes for CASSDSGNTIYF.

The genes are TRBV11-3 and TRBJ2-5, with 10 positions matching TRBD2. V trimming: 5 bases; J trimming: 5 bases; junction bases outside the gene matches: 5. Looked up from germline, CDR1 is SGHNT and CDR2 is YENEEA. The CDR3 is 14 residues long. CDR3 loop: CASSRSGGRETQYF. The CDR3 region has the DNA TGTGCCAGCAGCCGTAGCGGGGGGCGGGAGACCCAGTACTTC.

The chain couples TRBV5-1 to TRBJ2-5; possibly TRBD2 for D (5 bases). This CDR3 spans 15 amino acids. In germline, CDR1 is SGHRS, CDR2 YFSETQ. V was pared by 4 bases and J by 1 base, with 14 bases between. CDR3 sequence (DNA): TGCGCCAGCAGCCGGGGAACTAGTCTCCAAGAGACCCAGTACTTC. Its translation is CASSRGTSLQETQYF.

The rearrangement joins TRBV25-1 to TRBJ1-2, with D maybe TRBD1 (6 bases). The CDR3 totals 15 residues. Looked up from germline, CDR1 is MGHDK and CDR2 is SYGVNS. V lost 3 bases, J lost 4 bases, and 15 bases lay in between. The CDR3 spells CASSDVGALFYGYTF. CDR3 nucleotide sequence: TGTGCCAGCAGTGACGTGGGGGCTCTATTCTATGGCTACACCTTC.

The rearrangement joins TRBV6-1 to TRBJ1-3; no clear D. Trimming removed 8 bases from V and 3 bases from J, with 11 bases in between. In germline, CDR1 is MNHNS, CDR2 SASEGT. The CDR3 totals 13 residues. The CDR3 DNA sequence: TGTGCCAGCCAAGTTGGCCGTGGAAACACCATATATTTT. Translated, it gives CASQVGRGNTIYF.

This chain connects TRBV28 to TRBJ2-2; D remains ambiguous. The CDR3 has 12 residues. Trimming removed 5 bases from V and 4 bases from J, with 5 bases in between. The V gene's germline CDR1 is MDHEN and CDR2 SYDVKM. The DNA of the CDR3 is TGTGCCAGCAGTCAAATCACCGGGGAGCTGTTTTTT. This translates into CASSQITGELFF.